A single sample gave rise to the 17 T cell receptor beta chains below, sequenced in a study of T cell responses to AZD1222 COVID-19 vaccine. Libraries were prepared by immunoSEQ multiplex PCR; TCRdb keeps only in-frame clonotypes and omits some of them. Altogether approximately 190,000 clones are present, about 92% being singletons, with the ten largest covering over 1%. The material was peripheral blood, obtained on day 0 of AZD1222 vaccination. Receptor source: an adult in good health.

This sequence joins TRBV19 and TRBJ1-5; perhaps TRBD1 as D (5 bases). Per the germline V gene, CDR1 is LNHDA and CDR2 is SQIVND (reference sequence). CDR3 length: 13 amino acids. Trimming took off 4 bases at V and 4 bases at J, with 8 bases between the two ends. CDR3 sequence: CASSTSGNQPQHF. DNA for the CDR3: TGTGCCAGTAGTACCTCAGGGAATCAGCCCCAGCATTTT.

The rearrangement joins TRBV6-5 to TRBJ1-1; TRBD1 might be the D (6 bases). Germline CDR1 and CDR2: MNHEY and SVGAGI. The CDR3 has 13 residues. V was clipped by 6 bases and J by 1 base, with 9 bases between them. The CDR3 spells CASRKTGNTEAFF. The CDR3 DNA follows: TGTGCCAGCAGGAAGACAGGGAACACTGAAGCTTTCTTT.

The V call is TRBV11-1, the J call TRBJ2-5; tentatively, D is TRBD1 (6 bases). The CDR3 contains 14 residues. Germline V gives CDR1 SGHAT, CDR2 FQDESV (reference sequence). The V and J ends lost 1 base and 2 bases respectively, with 8 bases between them. CDR3 region: CASSLGGQQETQYF. CDR3 coding DNA: TGTGCCAGCAGCTTAGGCGGACAGCAAGAGACCCAGTACTTC.

This clone has only one observation. The sample contains more than one DNA sequence encoding this CDR3. This sequence joins TRBV5-1 and TRBJ2-7; possible D gene TRBD2, 5 bases. Germline V lookup: CDR1 SGHRS, CDR2 YFSETQ. Trimming stripped 5 bases from V and 3 bases from J, with 6 bases between. The CDR3 spans 11 residues. The CDR3 loop reads CASSGSYEQYF. CDR3 nucleotide sequence: TGCGCCAGCAGTGGGAGCTACGAGCAGTACTTC.

This clone was observed once. One junction end disagrees with the germline gene, perhaps due to a read error. Other DNA sequences within the sample encode an identical CDR3. The V gene is TRBV6-5, the J gene TRBJ1-2, with unresolved D. The CDR3 loop spans 12 amino acids. Germline CDR1 reads MNHEY; CDR2 reads SVGAGI. The CDR3 DNA sequence: TGCGCCAGCAGCAAGGGATTTTATGGCTACACCTTC. Encoded protein: CASSKGFYGYTF.

The J gene is TRBJ1-2, the V gene TRBV7-9; tentative D call: TRBD1 (6 bases). The CDR3 runs to 12 residues. Trimming removed 4 bases from V and 7 bases from J, with 10 bases in between. CDR1 is SEHNR, CDR2 FQNEAQ, per germline (reference sequence). In DNA form, the CDR3 reads TGTGCCAGCAGCTACAGGGAGCTTGGCTACACCTTC. Residues: CASSYRELGYTF.

This sequence joins TRBV7-8 and TRBJ2-3; 11 bases map to TRBD2. Germline lookup yields CDR1 SGHVS and CDR2 FQNEAQ. V shed 2 bases and J 0 bases; nucleotides not matched to a gene: 4. CDR3 length: 17 residues. The chain's CDR3 is CASSLTSGGVSTDTQYF. The DNA of the CDR3 is TGTGCCAGCAGCTTAACTAGCGGGGGTGTAAGCACAGATACGCAGTATTTT.

CDR3 in amino acids: CASSESAGNYGYTF. The CDR3 DNA reads TGCGCCAGCAGTGAGTCCGCAGGGAACTATGGCTACACCTTC. The chain links TRBV10-2 to TRBJ1-2; D possibly corresponds to TRBD1 (5 bases). The CDR3 is 14 amino acids. Germline V lookup: CDR1 WSHSY, CDR2 SAAADI. V lost 0 bases and J lost 2, with 7 bases in between.

The chain links TRBV4-1 to TRBJ1-1, with D perhaps matching TRBD1 (5 bases). The CDR3 sequence is 15 residues long. V lost 0 bases and J 4 bases, leaving 12 bases between the germline ends. Germline values: CDR1 MGHRA, CDR2 YSYEKL. CDR3 loop: CASSQDFGGGTEAFF. The CDR3, as DNA: TGCGCCAGCAGCCAAGATTTCGGGGGGGGCACTGAAGCTTTCTTT.

This chain uses TRBV4-3 with TRBJ1-4; the D is unclear. In germline, CDR1 is LGHNA, CDR2 YSLEER. The CDR3 has 16 amino acids. The V gene lost 0 bases and the J gene lost 5 bases, with 13 bases spanning the gap. CDR3 loop: CASSQDRRGRNEKLFF. Written as DNA, the CDR3 is TGCGCCAGCAGCCAAGATCGACGTGGTCGGAATGAAAAACTGTTTTTT.

V gene TRBV5-8 combines with J gene TRBJ1-4; D is unresolved. The CDR3 is made up of 12 amino acids. Trimming shortened V by 7 bases and J by 11 bases, and 15 bases separated the two germline ends. Germline assignment: CDR1 SGHTS and CDR2 YDEGEE. The chain's CDR3 is CASLDSSGKLFF. The CDR3, as DNA: TGTGCCAGCCTAGATTCTTCCGGGAAACTGTTTTTT.

The count of this clone is one. This rearrangement joins TRBV27 to TRBJ1-2; D uncertain. Between the trimmed V and J ends, which lost 7 bases and 8 bases, there was a span of 17 bases. Germline CDR1 is MNHEY and CDR2 is SMNVEV (reference sequence). The CDR3 covers 13 residues. The CDR3 reads CASKREAGAGYTF. The DNA of the CDR3 is TGTGCCAGCAAAAGGGAGGCCGGCGCGGGCTACACCTTC.

The sample holds a few counts of this clone. CDR3 amino acids: CATYRQERGYTF. The DNA for the CDR3 is TGTGCCACCTACCGACAGGAAAGAGGCTACACCTTC. The rearrangement links TRBV25-1 to TRBJ1-2; D perhaps matches TRBD1 (6 bases). Trimming took 10 bases from V and 8 from J, leaving 17 bases between them. The CDR3 spans 12 residues. Looked up from germline, CDR1 is MGHDK and CDR2 is SYGVNS.

The V call is TRBV9, the J call TRBJ1-3; D is uncertain. V lost 0 bases to trimming and J lost 4 bases, with 2 bases between them. The germline CDR1 and CDR2 sequences are SGDLS and YYNGEE. This CDR3 region has 12 residues. The CDR3 loop reads CASSVEGNTIYF. In nucleotides, the CDR3 is TGTGCCAGCAGCGTAGAAGGAAACACCATATATTTT.

This chain connects TRBV27 to TRBJ2-7, with D perhaps matching TRBD2 (5 bases). Deletions cut 4 bases from V and 1 base from J, with 11 bases between. This CDR3 is built from 14 residues. Germline lookup yields CDR1 MNHEY and CDR2 SMNVEV (reference sequence). The CDR3 region is CASSSSGVSYEQYF. In nucleotides, the CDR3 is TGTGCCAGCAGTTCATCCGGGGTATCCTACGAGCAGTACTTC.

The sample holds one count of this clone. This sequence joins TRBV24-1 and TRBJ1-2; the match to TRBD1 covers 9 bases. CDR1 KGHDR and CDR2 SFDVKD come from the germline V gene. The length of the CDR3 is 16 residues. V lost 3 bases and J lost 2; bases outside the gene matches: 6. CDR3 sequence: CATSDATGTGNYGYTF. CDR3 sequence (DNA): TGTGCCACCAGTGATGCCACCGGGACAGGGAACTATGGCTACACCTTC.

This chain uses TRBV2 with TRBJ2-5; weak D call: TRBD2 (5 bases). V was pared by 5 bases and J by 1 base, with 11 bases between. The CDR3 runs 14 residues. Germline lookup yields CDR1 SNHLY and CDR2 FYNNEI. This chain's CDR3 is CASSTSGVQETQYF. For the CDR3, the DNA is TGTGCCAGCAGTACTTCCGGGGTCCAAGAGACCCAGTACTTC.